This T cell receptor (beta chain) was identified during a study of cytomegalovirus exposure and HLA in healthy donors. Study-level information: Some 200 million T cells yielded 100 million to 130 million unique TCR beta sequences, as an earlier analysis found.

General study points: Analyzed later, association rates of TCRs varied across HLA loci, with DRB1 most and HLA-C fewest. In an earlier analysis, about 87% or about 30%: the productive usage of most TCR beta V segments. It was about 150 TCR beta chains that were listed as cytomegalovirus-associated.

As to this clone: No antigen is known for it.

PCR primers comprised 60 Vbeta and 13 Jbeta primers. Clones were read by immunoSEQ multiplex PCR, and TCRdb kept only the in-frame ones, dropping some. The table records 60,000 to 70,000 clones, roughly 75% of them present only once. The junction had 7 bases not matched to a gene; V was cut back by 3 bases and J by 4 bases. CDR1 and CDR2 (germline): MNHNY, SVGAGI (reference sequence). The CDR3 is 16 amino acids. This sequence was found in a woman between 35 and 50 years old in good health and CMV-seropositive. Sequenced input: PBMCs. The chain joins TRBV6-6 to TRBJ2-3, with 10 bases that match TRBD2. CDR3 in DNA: TGTGCCAGCAGTTATTCCAGCGGGGGGGCACCAGATACGCAGTATTTT. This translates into CASSYSSGGAPDTQYF.